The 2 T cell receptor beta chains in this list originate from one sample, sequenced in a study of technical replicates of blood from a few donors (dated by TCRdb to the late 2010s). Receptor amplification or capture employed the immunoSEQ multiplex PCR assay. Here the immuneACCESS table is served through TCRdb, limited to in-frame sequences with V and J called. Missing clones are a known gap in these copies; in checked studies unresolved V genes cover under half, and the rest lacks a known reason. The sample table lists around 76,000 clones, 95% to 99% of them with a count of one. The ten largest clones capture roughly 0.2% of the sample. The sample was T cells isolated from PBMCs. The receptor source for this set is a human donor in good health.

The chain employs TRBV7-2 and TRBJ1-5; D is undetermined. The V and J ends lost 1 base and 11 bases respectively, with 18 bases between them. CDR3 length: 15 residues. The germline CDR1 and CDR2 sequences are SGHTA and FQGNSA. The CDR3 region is CASSLGWAGREAQHF. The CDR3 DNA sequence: TGTGCCAGCAGCTTAGGTTGGGCAGGCCGGGAGGCCCAGCATTTT.

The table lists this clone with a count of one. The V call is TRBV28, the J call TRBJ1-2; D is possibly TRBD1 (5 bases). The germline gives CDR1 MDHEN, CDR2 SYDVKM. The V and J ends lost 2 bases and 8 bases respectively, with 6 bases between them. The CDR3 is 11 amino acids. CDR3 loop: CASSLQGGYTF. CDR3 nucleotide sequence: TGTGCCAGCAGTTTACAGGGAGGCTACACCTTC.